This entry features one T cell receptor beta chain sequence. The target antigen is unknown. This clone may be a read error of a much larger clone one base away. TCRdb reprocessed the multiplex PCR reads via MiXCR and lists one record per CDR3 protein. In the table there are some 250,000 distinct CDR3 sequences, roughly a third of which are singletons. The lymph nodes were axillary draining lymph nodes from breast cancer patients. The data were obtained in a study of breast tumors, draining lymph nodes, adjacent tissues. General observations from the study: The lymph node origin of tumor T cells was framed as consistent with a hypothesis, not demonstrated. Data fit most tumor T cells coming from lymph node, expanding in tumor.

Trimming cost V 2 bases and J 5 bases; bases outside gene matches: 18. Germline V gene data show CDR1 as SGHAT and CDR2 as FQNNGV. CDR3 length equals 19 residues. This sequence was found in a female donor with breast cancer. Some clones in this sample may be carry-over from other donors' samples. V gene TRBV11-2 combines with J gene TRBJ1-3; 7 bases line up with TRBD1. The sample comprised axillary lymph node tissue. DNA of the CDR3: TGTGCCAGCAGCTTATCCATTCGCTCTTCGCCAGGGGGAAGAAACACCATATATTTT. Amino acids: CASSLSIRSSPGGRNTIYF.